These T cell receptor beta chains were read from a single sample in a study of regulatory T cells in long-lasting Graves disease. TCRdb ran MiXCR on the multiplex PCR reads and lists one entry per CDR3 protein. The profile shows about 660,000 distinct CDR3 sequences, about 30% of them singletons. The sample here was peripheral blood mononuclear cells (PBMCs), taken when the disease was refractory, from a patient treated with antithyroid drugs. These receptors were obtained from a female donor with Graves disease. The CDR3 runs from the conserved cysteine through the conserved F or W. The D gene is left open where the match is weak. Size is stated for part of the rows, as once, few or many counts, or as a class when the clone is expanded.

-,TRBJ2-7,TRBV28,-,TGTGCCAGCAAAAAACGCGAGCAGTACTTC,CASKKREQYF
-,TRBJ1-4,TRBV20-1,-,TGCAGTCCGAGCAATGAAAAACTGTTTTTT,CSPSNEKLFF
-,TRBJ1-2,TRBV6-1,many,TGTGCCAGCAGTGAAGCGCTCCTCTCCAGGGATGGCTACACCTTC,CASSEALLSRDGYTF
-,TRBJ1-5,TRBV6-9,-,TGTGCCAGCAGTTGGGACCGGAGGACTCAGCCCCAGCATTTT,CASSWDRRTQPQHF
-,TRBJ2-7,TRBV12-3/TRBV12-4,many,TGTGCCAGCAGTTTACGAGAGGAGCAGTACTTC,CASSLREEQYF
-,TRBJ1-5,TRBV7-2,-,TGTGCCAGCAGCACGGTGGTTGGCAATCAGCCCCAGCATTTT,CASSTVVGNQPQHF
TRBD1,TRBJ1-5,TRBV19,-,TGTGCCAGCCCTGGGGACAGGGGGCTTTTAGGCAATCAGCCCCAGCATTTT,CASPGDRGLLGNQPQHF
TRBD1,TRBJ1-1,TRBV3-1,-,TGTGCCAGCAGCCCGGGACAGGGTTTGAACACTGAAGTTTTCTTT,CASSPGQGLNTEVFF
TRBD1,TRBJ2-5,TRBV29-1,few,TGCAGCGCCGTGACAGGGGCCCAAGAGACCCAGTACTTC,CSAVTGAQETQYF
-,TRBJ1-1,TRBV7-9,-,TGTGCCAGCAGCCAGGGTTTTAAGGGCATGAACACTGAAGCTTTCTTT,CASSQGFKGMNTEAFF
-,TRBJ2-1,TRBV12-3/TRBV12-4,-,TGTGCCAGCAGTGGGTTATCGGGCTGGAATGAGCAGTTCTTC,CASSGLSGWNEQFF
-,TRBJ1-6,TRBV6-2/TRBV6-3,-,TGTGCCAGCAGTTACTCAAAGCCCAGGGCGAATTCACCCCTCCACTTT,CASSYSKPRANSPLHF
TRBD2,TRBJ2-7,TRBV28,many,TGTGCCAGCAGTCCATTCCTAGCGGGGACCTACGAGCAGTACTTC,CASSPFLAGTYEQYF
-,TRBJ1-6,TRBV15,-,TGTGCCACCAGCAGGGGTATAGAGGCTTCACCCCTCCACTTT,CATSRGIEASPLHF
-,TRBJ1-5,TRBV28,few,TGTGCCAGCAGCGATAGGAGGGGCAGCAATCAGCCCCAGCATTTT,CASSDRRGSNQPQHF
TRBD1,TRBJ1-6,TRBV12-3/TRBV12-4,many,TGTGCCAGCAGGAGGACAGGGATTAATTCACCCCTCCACTTT,CASRRTGINSPLHF
TRBD2,TRBJ2-5,TRBV7-6,few,TGTGCCAGCAGCTTACCGGCGGGGGGAGAGACCCAGTACTTC,CASSLPAGGETQYF
-,TRBJ2-7,TRBV28,-,TGTGCCAGCAGTTTATTGTTAGCAAAGAGCTCCTACGAGCAGTACTTC,CASSLLLAKSSYEQYF
TRBD1,TRBJ1-1,TRBV12-5,-,TGTGCTAGTGGTTCTTCAGGGGGGTGGGGCACTGAAGCTTTCTTT,CASGSSGGWGTEAFF
-,TRBJ1-1,TRBV6-5,many,TGTGCCAGCAGTTTTAAGGGTGAGGGATACACTGAAGCTTTCTTT,CASSFKGEGYTEAFF
-,TRBJ1-1,TRBV9,few,TGTGCCAGCAGCGTAGGGTGGGGGAACACTGAAGCTTTCTTT,CASSVGWGNTEAFF
TRBD1,TRBJ1-1,TRBV5-1,-,TGCGCCAGCAGCCTGACAGGGGGCGTTATTACTGAAGCTTTCTTT,CASSLTGGVITEAFF
-,TRBJ1-3,TRBV7-9,-,TGTGCCAGCAGCTTAGGGGACAACTCTGGAAACACCATATATTTT,CASSLGDNSGNTIYF
-,TRBJ1-2,TRBV28,-,TGTGCCAGCAGTCCGGACACCCACTATGGCTACACCTTC,CASSPDTHYGYTF